Listed below are T cell receptor beta chains from one sample, sequenced in a study of cytomegalovirus exposure and HLA in healthy donors. Repertoires were generated with immunoSEQ multiplex PCR, while TCRdb's copy carries only in-frame clones and drops some. The data show about 130,000 clones, around 73% seen once. The sample comprised PBMCs. The receptors here all came from a man between 60 and 75 years old in good health and CMV-seropositive. CDR3s include the opening cysteine and the closing phenylalanine or tryptophan. The D gene is left open where the match is weak. A clone size is listed for some rows: how often the clone was seen (once, few, many), or a class if it is expanded.

j_gene,v_gene,d_gene,abundance,CDR3aa,CDR3nt
TRBJ1-4,TRBV5-8,NA,few,CASSLRRTDEKLFF,TGTGCCAGCAGCTTAAGGAGGACGGACGAAAAACTGTTTTTT
TRBJ2-5,TRBV20-1,NA,NA,CSAFPGAAQYF,TGCAGTGCTTTCCCGGGAGCGGCCCAGTACTTC
TRBJ2-3,TRBV5-1,TRBD1,NA,CASSLGMIPGQGGGTQYF,TGCGCCAGCAGCTTGGGAATGATACCGGGACAGGGAGGAGGTACGCAGTATTTT
TRBJ1-6,TRBV19,TRBD1,NA,CASSTGDHRNSPLHF,TGTGCCAGTTCCACAGGGGACCACCGAAATTCACCCCTCCACTTT
TRBJ2-2,TRBV19,TRBD1,once,CARDRGTGELFF,TGTGCCAGAGACAGGGGCACCGGGGAGCTGTTTTTT
TRBJ1-4,TRBV30,NA,few,CAWSSSPGGLNEKLFF,TGTGCCTGGAGTTCTAGCCCGGGAGGGCTTAATGAAAAACTGTTTTTT
TRBJ2-3,TRBV5-1,NA,NA,CASSLGRLADSTDTQYF,TGCGCCAGCAGCTTGGGTCGACTTGCCGATAGCACAGATACGCAGTATTTT
TRBJ1-5,TRBV18,NA,NA,CASSPSQANQPQHF,TGTGCCAGCTCACCATCGCAGGCCAATCAGCCCCAGCATTTT
TRBJ2-2,TRBV28,TRBD1,NA,CASSLSSGTGIGELFF,TGTGCCAGCAGTTTATCCTCCGGGACAGGGATCGGGGAGCTGTTTTTT
TRBJ1-2,TRBV19,NA,NA,CASSIQAGRDYGYTF,TGTGCCAGTAGTATCCAGGCGGGTAGAGACTATGGCTACACCTTC
TRBJ2-7,TRBV7-2,TRBD2,NA,CASSLAAGGLTYEQYF,TGTGCCAGCAGCTTAGCAGCGGGGGGTTTGACCTACGAGCAGTACTTC
TRBJ1-1,TRBV2,NA,NA,CASSFNPEVGAFF,TGTGCCAGCAGTTTTAACCCGGAGGTTGGAGCTTTCTTT
TRBJ2-1,TRBV11-1,TRBD2,NA,CASSLFGNSGGYNEQFF,TGTGCCAGCAGCTTGTTTGGAAATAGCGGGGGCTACAATGAGCAGTTCTTC
TRBJ2-1,TRBV6-5,NA,NA,CASKDSSSYNEQFF,TGTGCCAGCAAGGACAGTAGCTCCTACAATGAGCAGTTCTTC
TRBJ1-3,TRBV5-1,TRBD1,few,CASSLTLSTGVGNTIYF,TGCGCCAGCAGCCTTACCCTTTCGACAGGGGTAGGAAACACCATATATTTT
TRBJ1-2,TRBV29-1,TRBD1,NA,CSFLGQGARGYTF,TGCAGCTTCCTAGGACAGGGGGCACGGGGCTACACCTTC
TRBJ2-7,TRBV5-3,NA,NA,CARSLCYEQYF,TGTGCCAGAAGCCTATGTTACGAGCAGTACTTC
TRBJ1-1,TRBV12-2,NA,once,CASRSGLLQGMENTEAFF,TGTGCAAGTCGCTCTGGTCTACTACAGGGGATGGAGAACACTGAAGCTTTCTTT
TRBJ2-1,TRBV6-5,NA,once,CASSPRDKYNEQFF,TGTGCCAGCAGTCCCCGGGACAAATACAATGAGCAGTTCTTC
TRBJ2-2,TRBV7-8,TRBD1,NA,CASSWDRDRGPGELFF,TGTGCCAGCAGCTGGGACCGGGACAGGGGTCCCGGGGAGCTGTTTTTT
TRBJ1-3,TRBV6-5,NA,few,CASSYVGHSGNTIYF,TGTGCCAGCAGTTACGTGGGCCACTCTGGAAACACCATATATTTT
TRBJ2-7,TRBV9,NA,NA,CASSYMAESSYEQYF,TGTGCCAGCAGTTACATGGCGGAGAGCTCCTACGAGCAGTACTTC
TRBJ2-3,TRBV10-3,NA,NA,CAISDSGTFSSSTDTQYF,TGTGCCATCAGTGACTCCGGGACTTTCTCCAGCAGCACAGATACGCAGTATTTT
TRBJ1-6,TRBV6-5,NA,NA,CASSYAGFREDSPLHF,TGTGCCAGCAGTTACGCAGGGTTTCGGGAGGATTCACCCCTCCACTTT